This TCR beta chain was obtained from a study of Ad26.COV2.S vaccination and SARS-CoV-2 variants. Looking at the study overall: The study gave Ad26.COV2.S intramuscularly, once or twice 56 days apart.

The length of the CDR3 is 15 residues. Germline values: CDR1 MGHRA, CDR2 YSYEKL. Trimming took 1 base from V and 5 from J, leaving 14 bases between them. Treatment defined: around 19 received Ad26.COV2.S at low or high dose, single or two shots; a few received placebo; per-sample allocation not given. The samples were gathered on day 63 after the first injection of vaccine or placebo. The assay was immunoSEQ multiplex PCR, and TCRdb's table has in-frame clones only and misses some. The table lists around 340,000 clones, approximately 86% of them singletons. The chain has TRBV4-1 and TRBJ1-1; D is ambiguous. Sequenced here: peripheral blood, sampled in a trial of Ad26.COV2.S vaccine versus placebo. The receptor was isolated from a person between 18 and 65 years old who received the Ad26.COV2.S COVID-19 vaccine or a placebo. DNA of the CDR3: TGCGCCAGCAGCCAAGCGAGTCTGGTGGTGACTGAAGCTTTCTTT. Its protein is CASSQASLVVTEAFF.